A selection of T cell receptor beta chains follows, all from one sample in a study of cytomegalovirus exposure and HLA in healthy donors. Produced via immunoSEQ multiplex PCR; TCRdb's table is partial and in-frame only. The profile shows about 130,000 clones, around 90% of them singletons. The sequencing sample was made of PBMCs. The receptors originated from a woman aged 18-30 years in good health and CMV-seronegative. CDR3s include the opening cysteine and the closing phenylalanine or tryptophan.

j_call	v_call	cdr3_aa
TRBJ1-1	TRBV19	CASSIMQVNTEAFF
TRBJ1-5	TRBV7-8	CASSYDRGGQPQHF
TRBJ2-7	TRBV7-8	CASSLGRVGYEQYF
TRBJ1-5	TRBV30	CAWSENWNQPQHF
TRBJ2-3	TRBV9	CASSVLLAADTQYF
TRBJ2-1	TRBV6-4	CASSDSGHDYNEQFF
TRBJ2-3	TRBV28	CASSLRLAGVQVQYF
TRBJ2-7	TRBV5-4	CASSSGTDSYEQYF
TRBJ1-1	TRBV7-9	CASSLGGRANTEAFF
TRBJ2-7	TRBV27	CASSKGAGWGEQYF
TRBJ1-5	TRBV6-5	CASSYEQYQPQHF
TRBJ2-7	TRBV21-1	CASSKESPGLSSYEQYF
TRBJ1-4	TRBV2	CASSELDSNEKLFF
TRBJ2-3	TRBV27	CASSRGLFTTDTQYF
TRBJ2-3	TRBV6-1	CASSAERQPGNTQYF
TRBJ2-1	TRBV4-2	CASSQVGGLAGVLQQFF
TRBJ2-2	TRBV6-1	CASSPRQGSTGELFF
TRBJ1-2	TRBV11-2	CASSADSGGYTF
TRBJ1-5	TRBV15	CATSRDRGKGVVLRSNQPQHF
TRBJ2-5	TRBV5-1	CASSLEPGLAFIETQYF